This entry lists 13 T cell receptor beta chains sequenced from one sample in a study of regulatory T cells in long-lasting Graves disease. Researchers made TCR beta libraries by using iRepertoire HTBI primers and running Arm-PCR on CDR3 regions. TCRdb reprocessed the multiplex PCR reads with MiXCR, giving one entry per CDR3 protein. The repertoire consists of about 200,000 distinct CDR3 sequences, with about 19% occurring once and the leading ten covering about an eighth. This sample's time point: newly diagnosed GD, antithyroid drugs for less than 3 months. The TCR library was made from RNA extracted from PBMCs. The same sample was also used in a study of T cells in Graves' hyperthyroidism and ophthalmopathy.

The sequences come from peripheral blood mononuclear cells (PBMCs), collected at new diagnosis, from a patient treated with antithyroid drugs. The receptors were sampled from a woman under 40 with Graves disease.

This clonotype appeared many times. This chain joins TRBV20-1 and TRBJ1-1; D may be TRBD1 (5 bases). Germline lookup yields CDR1 DFQATT and CDR2 SNEGSKA (reference sequence). This CDR3 spans 15 amino acids. V was clipped by 0 bases and J by 4 bases, with 15 bases between them. DNA for the CDR3: TGCAGTGCTAGAGAGGGGGAGGTTTCGGGCACTGAAGCTTTCTTT. Amino acid sequence: CSAREGEVSGTEAFF.

A remark on this clonotype: A far larger clone is off by one base, so a read error is likely. V gene TRBV12-3 or TRBV12-4 combines with J gene TRBJ1-1; tentative D call: TRBD1 (5 bases). This CDR3 is 14 amino acids long. Trimming cost V 6 bases and J 3 bases, with 14 bases left between them. The chain's CDR3 is CASSPRQPYTEAFF. The DNA of the CDR3 is TGTGCCAGCAGCCCGAGACAGCCCTACACTGAAGCTTTCTTT.

This clonotype was recorded many times. This chain connects TRBV15 to TRBJ2-5, with D possibly called TRBD1 or TRBD2 (5 bases each). CDR1 LNHNV and CDR2 YYDKDF come from the germline V gene (reference sequence). With 0 bases removed from V and 0 bases from J, the gap between germline ends came to 8 bases. The CDR3 consists of 15 residues. CDR3 amino acids: CATSRDLGDQETQYF. CDR3 bases: TGTGCCACCAGCAGAGATCTGGGGGACCAAGAGACCCAGTACTTC.

This clonotype has a count of ten or more. This sequence joins TRBV2 and TRBJ2-1; 11 bases are a match to TRBD2. The CDR3 length is 19 residues. The germline gives CDR1 SNHLY, CDR2 FYNNEI. The ends lost 1 base at V and 9 bases at J; junction bases unmatched: 17. The CDR3, as DNA: TGTGCCAGCAGTGAAGTCACAGGGGGAATTAGCGGGAGGGCCTTTGAGCAGTTCTTC. Protein product: CASSEVTGGISGRAFEQFF.

This clonotype showed up many times. V is TRBV30 and J is TRBJ2-3, with D perhaps matching TRBD1 or TRBD2 (6 bases each). Germline-derived CDR1 and CDR2 are GTSNPN and SVGIG (reference sequence). V lost 3 bases and J lost 3, with 16 bases in between. The CDR3 covers 15 residues. The CDR3 DNA sequence: TGTGCCTGGAGAAAAGGGGGGTCTACGACAGATACGCAGTATTTT. Amino acids: CAWRKGGSTTDTQYF.

This clonotype was detected only a few times. The gene calls are TRBV6-2 or TRBV6-3 and TRBJ2-7, with TRBD2 identical over 8 bases. The CDR3 is 15 residues long. The V gene end was trimmed by 5 bases and the J gene end by 5 bases; junction bases not matched to a gene: 11. In germline, CDR1 is MNHEY, CDR2 SVGEGT. CDR3 loop: CASSEEGGGYDEQYF. As DNA, the CDR3 is TGTGCCAGCAGTGAAGAGGGCGGGGGGTACGACGAGCAGTACTTC.

This clonotype was recorded many times. J is TRBJ2-1 and V is TRBV7-2; TRBD2 aligns across 11 bases. CDR3 length: 15 amino acids. In germline, CDR1 is SGHTA, CDR2 FQGNSA. The junction had 4 bases not matched to a gene; V was cut back by 3 bases and J by 6 bases. The CDR3, as DNA: TGTGCCAGCAGCTTCCTAGCGGGAGGTCGCAATGAGCAGTTCTTC. Amino acid sequence: CASSFLAGGRNEQFF. Supplemented by reference TRBV7-2 and TRBJ2-1, the full variable domain reads GAGVSQSPSNKVTEKGKDVELRCDPISGHTALYWYRQSLGQGLEFLIYFQGNSAPDKSGLPSDRFSAERTGGSVSTLTIQRTQQEDSAVYLCASSFLAGGRNEQFFGPGTRLTVL.

This clonotype was detected ten times or more. The chain employs TRBV9 and TRBJ2-5; 10 positions agree with TRBD1. Germline V gene sequence: CDR1 SGDLS, CDR2 YYNGEE. V lost 0 bases to trimming and J lost 4 bases; unmatched junction nucleotides: 3. The length of the CDR3 is 15 residues. As DNA, the CDR3 is TGTGCCAGCAGCGTAGGGACAGGGGGGGCAGAGACCCAGTACTTC. This translates into CASSVGTGGAETQYF.

V gene TRBV28 combines with J gene TRBJ1-1; 7 nucleotides line up with TRBD1. Trimming took 9 bases from V and 6 from J; bases not matched to a gene: 10. In germline, CDR1 is MDHEN, CDR2 SYDVKM. This CDR3 region has 13 residues. CDR3 in DNA: TGTGCCAGTTGCCCGACAGGGCGACCTGAAGCTTTCTTT. Amino acid sequence: CASCPTGRPEAFF.

This clonotype was detected ten times or more. V is TRBV18 and J is TRBJ1-1, with D uncertain. V lost 8 bases, J lost 0 bases, and 10 bases lay in between. The V gene's germline CDR1 is KGHSH and CDR2 LQKENI. The CDR3 loop spans 13 amino acids. CDR3 amino acids: CASSPDLNTEAFF. The CDR3 region has the DNA TGTGCCAGCAGTCCCGACCTGAACACTGAAGCTTTCTTT.

Many counts were recorded for this clonotype. This rearrangement joins TRBV25-1 to TRBJ1-1, with D unresolved. Germline CDR1 reads MGHDK; CDR2 reads SYGVNS. The CDR3 is 14 amino acids. The V and J ends lost 7 bases and 0 bases respectively, with 12 bases between them. The CDR3 sequence is CASKAEPLNTEAFF. Here the CDR3 DNA reads TGTGCCAGCAAAGCAGAACCCCTGAACACTGAAGCTTTCTTT.

As for this clonotype: Mismatch with germline at one junction end may stem from a read error. The genes are TRBV30 and TRBJ1-2; D gene ambiguous. Germline CDR1 is GTSNPN and CDR2 is SVGIG (reference sequence). This CDR3 comprises 13 residues. The CDR3 region is CAWSVQENCGYTF. Here the CDR3 DNA reads TGTGCCTGGAGTGTACAAGAGAACTGTGGCTACACCTTC.

This chain connects TRBV2 to TRBJ2-5, with 14 bases that match TRBD2. The DNA end lines up better with TRBJ2-1; the J call may be wrong. Looked up from germline, CDR1 is SNHLY and CDR2 is FYNNEI. This CDR3 region has 15 residues. DNA for the CDR3: TGTGCCAGCAGGGGGACTAGCGGGAGAGGCAATGAGCAGTTCTTC. It specifies CASRGTSGRGNEQFF.